This T cell receptor beta chain was captured in a study of memory CD4+ T cells and cytomegalovirus serostatus. Overall study results and limits: Suggested: most of the CMV-linked TCR signature lies in CD4+ memory cells.

This clone was seen a few times. Its cognate antigen is unknown. The sort gate was single viable CD3+CD4+CD8-CD45RO+ cells for memory CD4+ T cells. Authors' analysis steps: After removing out-of-frame reads, 2 million to 2.5 million distinct TCRbeta sequences remained. Method: immunoSEQ multiplex PCR; TCRdb's copy keeps in-frame clones and lacks some. The V and J calls and clone size were taken over from that table, and D and trimming were inferred from the DNA. The sample yields approximately 88,000 clones, 80% seen once. Germline V gene data show CDR1 as MNHEY and CDR2 as SMNVEV (reference sequence). Trimming stripped 5 bases from V and 9 bases from J, with 13 bases between. The CDR3 is 12 amino acids.

This receptor was obtained from an adult in good health and CMV-seropositive. Sequencing was done on a sample of memory CD4+ T cells from blood. The chain carries TRBV27 and TRBJ1-1, with D possibly being TRBD1 (6 bases). The CDR3 here is CASSLLQGQAFF. Here the CDR3 DNA reads TGTGCCAGCAGTCTCCTACAGGGTCAAGCTTTCTTT.